This is a list of T cell receptor beta chains from one sample in a study of blood T cells in healthy people across ages. TCRdb re-called the 5' RACE reads through MiXCR, storing one row per CDR3 protein. The table shows roughly 800,000 distinct CDR3 sequences, with approximately 55% occurring only once. The material sequenced was blood. The receptor source for this set is an elderly man in good health. CDR3s leave out the opening cysteine and the closing phenylalanine or tryptophan. Not every row has a clone size; where given, it reads once, few, many or a size class.

clone size: .; V gene: TRBV21-1; J gene: TRBJ2-1; CDR3 protein: ASDGLAGDNEQF
clone size: .; V gene: TRBV13; J gene: TRBJ2-1; CDR3 protein: ASSLGGPDEQF
clone size: .; V gene: TRBV7-9; J gene: TRBJ1-1; CDR3 protein: ASSLGAGQTEAF
clone size: .; V gene: TRBV7-9; J gene: TRBJ1-5; CDR3 protein: ASSLVGGLQH
clone size: .; V gene: TRBV5-1; J gene: TRBJ1-1; CDR3 protein: ASTTGSDTEAF
clone size: .; V gene: TRBV7-9; J gene: TRBJ1-4; CDR3 protein: ASSQSRWQGATNEKLF
clone size: .; V gene: TRBV12-5; J gene: TRBJ2-1; CDR3 protein: ASGRTSGRGDEQF
clone size: .; V gene: TRBV20-1; J gene: TRBJ2-7; CDR3 protein: SAYRGQAYEQY
clone size: once; V gene: TRBV7-9; J gene: TRBJ1-1; CDR3 protein: ASSPGTLLDANTEAF
clone size: few; V gene: TRBV18; J gene: TRBJ2-5; CDR3 protein: ASSPYSRETQY
clone size: few; V gene: TRBV28; J gene: TRBJ2-3; CDR3 protein: ASSLDDRGDTQY
clone size: few; V gene: TRBV29-1; J gene: TRBJ2-3; CDR3 protein: SAWRGGGARYAY
clone size: once; V gene: TRBV28; J gene: TRBJ2-1; CDR3 protein: ASSSASGRIYNEQF
clone size: .; V gene: TRBV27; J gene: TRBJ2-7; CDR3 protein: ASTRNRESYEQY
clone size: .; V gene: TRBV27; J gene: TRBJ2-7; CDR3 protein: ASSLTPRGSSYEQY
clone size: .; V gene: TRBV6-6; J gene: TRBJ2-6; CDR3 protein: ASSYSPGPGANVLT
clone size: .; V gene: TRBV29-1; J gene: TRBJ2-4; CDR3 protein: SVLNRAGEQY
clone size: many; V gene: TRBV29-1; J gene: TRBJ2-7; CDR3 protein: SVSKVEGREQY
clone size: once; V gene: TRBV11-2; J gene: TRBJ1-2; CDR3 protein: ASSLELGGNYGYT
clone size: few; V gene: TRBV20-1; J gene: TRBJ2-5; CDR3 protein: SAGTGAETQY
clone size: .; V gene: TRBV2; J gene: TRBJ2-1; CDR3 protein: ASSSGRTIAETQF
clone size: few; V gene: TRBV12-5; J gene: TRBJ1-2; CDR3 protein: ASGLFRLFRGYT
clone size: many; V gene: TRBV7-9; J gene: TRBJ2-1; CDR3 protein: ASSPKAGSQDEQF
clone size: few; V gene: TRBV20-1; J gene: TRBJ1-5; CDR3 protein: SAWDRAQPQH
clone size: .; V gene: TRBV14; J gene: TRBJ2-1; CDR3 protein: ASSAFVATSGNEQF
clone size: few; V gene: TRBV10-3; J gene: TRBJ2-7; CDR3 protein: AIAEASYEQY
clone size: few; V gene: TRBV7-9; J gene: TRBJ2-5; CDR3 protein: ASSLVPLGTQY
clone size: few; V gene: TRBV29-1; J gene: TRBJ2-7; CDR3 protein: SVRPGLADSPYEQY
clone size: .; V gene: TRBV29-1; J gene: TRBJ1-5; CDR3 protein: SVGPDRNQPQH
clone size: .; V gene: TRBV20-1; J gene: .; CDR3 protein: SARGQGVPYEQY
clone size: .; V gene: TRBV12-5; J gene: TRBJ2-7; CDR3 protein: ASGLRPSGGSYEQY
clone size: .; V gene: TRBV10-1; J gene: TRBJ2-3; CDR3 protein: ASSEASGSMGYAY
clone size: .; V gene: TRBV27; J gene: TRBJ2-7; CDR3 protein: AVGAGTSYEQY
clone size: .; V gene: TRBV7-3; J gene: TRBJ1-2; CDR3 protein: ASSPGTEYGYT
clone size: .; V gene: TRBV12-3/TRBV12-4; J gene: TRBJ2-7; CDR3 protein: ASSDWQSSYEQY
clone size: .; V gene: TRBV24-1; J gene: TRBJ2-5; CDR3 protein: ATSDPGGSGETQY
clone size: .; V gene: TRBV7-8; J gene: TRBJ2-1; CDR3 protein: ASSQTGTSGQETQF
clone size: .; V gene: TRBV4-2; J gene: TRBJ2-3; CDR3 protein: VSSQMSGKSTDTQY
clone size: .; V gene: TRBV7-3; J gene: TRBJ2-1; CDR3 protein: ASSLMSADNEQF
clone size: .; V gene: TRBV7-3; J gene: TRBJ2-5; CDR3 protein: ASSLTGGEEAQY
clone size: many; V gene: TRBV7-3; J gene: TRBJ1-1; CDR3 protein: ASSLWQNTEAF
clone size: .; V gene: TRBV18; J gene: TRBJ2-7; CDR3 protein: ASSLAGLAGTYEQY
clone size: .; V gene: TRBV20-1; J gene: TRBJ2-1; CDR3 protein: SASRPRGGEQF
clone size: .; V gene: TRBV7-9; J gene: TRBJ1-4; CDR3 protein: ASSLARGLGREKLF
clone size: .; V gene: TRBV6-1; J gene: TRBJ2-3; CDR3 protein: ASSQAQHRYAY
clone size: .; V gene: TRBV5-1; J gene: TRBJ1-2; CDR3 protein: ASSLEGLQGVGYT
clone size: few; V gene: TRBV7-2; J gene: TRBJ2-3; CDR3 protein: ASSSSSGSSTDTQY
clone size: .; V gene: TRBV28; J gene: TRBJ2-7; CDR3 protein: ASRLSYNEQY
clone size: .; V gene: TRBV20-1; J gene: TRBJ1-5; CDR3 protein: SASSSLTQPQH
clone size: .; V gene: TRBV7-2; J gene: TRBJ2-7; CDR3 protein: ASSLTQTTSYEQY
clone size: .; V gene: TRBV28; J gene: TRBJ2-3; CDR3 protein: ASSTVKLVTDTQY
clone size: .; V gene: TRBV7-8; J gene: TRBJ2-1; CDR3 protein: ASSRLAGFEQF
clone size: once; V gene: TRBV5-1; J gene: TRBJ1-1; CDR3 protein: ASKGQGTTNTEAF
clone size: .; V gene: TRBV18; J gene: .; CDR3 protein: ASSPSGAGGPYEQY
clone size: .; V gene: TRBV29-1; J gene: .; CDR3 protein: GVELQGQAYEQY
clone size: .; V gene: TRBV29-1; J gene: TRBJ1-2; CDR3 protein: SVLAGTGEGYT
clone size: .; V gene: TRBV5-4; J gene: TRBJ1-2; CDR3 protein: ASSARDSHGYT